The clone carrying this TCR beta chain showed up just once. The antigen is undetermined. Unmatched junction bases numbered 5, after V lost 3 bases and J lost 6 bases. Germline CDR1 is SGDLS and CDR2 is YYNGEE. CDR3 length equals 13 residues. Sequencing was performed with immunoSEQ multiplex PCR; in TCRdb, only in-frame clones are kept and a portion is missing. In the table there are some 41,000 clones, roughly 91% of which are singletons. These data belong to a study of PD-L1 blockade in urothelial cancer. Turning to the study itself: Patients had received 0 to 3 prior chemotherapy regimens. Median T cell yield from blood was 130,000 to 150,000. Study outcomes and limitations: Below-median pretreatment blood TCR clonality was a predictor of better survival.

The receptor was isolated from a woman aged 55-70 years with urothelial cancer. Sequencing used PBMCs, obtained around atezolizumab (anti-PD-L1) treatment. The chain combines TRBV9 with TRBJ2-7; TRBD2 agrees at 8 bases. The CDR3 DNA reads TGTGCCAGCAGCGCAGCCGGGACTAGCGAGCAGTACTTC. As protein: CASSAAGTSEQYF.